This TCR beta chain is drawn from a study of T cell repertoires in cytomegalovirus infection. Study-level background: The authors relied on CMV epitopes, both recently identified HLA-C-restricted and well-studied HLA-B-restricted. It can be stated that public TCR beta signatures indicated CMV infection as well as a matching HLA type. Study observations and caveats: Adding up the frequency of public TCR beta families identified people who carried CMV plus the relevant HLA.

TCRdb processed the reads anew with MiXCR; each CDR3 protein has one entry. The sample includes around 770,000 distinct CDR3 sequences, about 27% of them seen just once. This clonotype has a handful of counts. Antigen: not known. V was clipped by 6 bases and J by 11 bases, with 26 bases between them. The CDR3 is 16 residues long. The material sequenced was cultured CD8+ T cells from PBMCs, taken from culture after CMV antigen stimulation. The clonotype was recovered from a human donor in good health (CMV status not recorded). Some clones in this sample may be carry-over from other donors' samples. V and J are TRBV12-3 or TRBV12-4 and TRBJ2-1; D uncertain. The DNA of the CDR3 is TGTGCCAGCAGCCCCCATTACGGACCCGACAATATTAAGCAGTTCTTC. This translates into CASSPHYGPDNIKQFF.